Listed here are 31 T cell receptor beta chains from one sample, sequenced in a study of blood T cell repertoires in COVID-19 (dated by TCRdb to about 2020). The library was prepared using the immunoSEQ multiplex PCR assay. Here the immuneACCESS table is served through TCRdb, limited to in-frame sequences with V and J called. Missing clones are a known gap in these copies; in checked studies unresolved V genes cover under half, and the rest lacks a known reason. In all, the sample holds around 100,000 clones, and 84% of those were seen once. Roughly 29% of the sample is held by the ten biggest clonotypes. Specimen: peripheral blood. The receptor source for this set is a man aged 55 to 69 with acute or convalescent COVID-19.

The chain recombines TRBV10-1 with TRBJ2-3, with 7 bases lining up with TRBD2. Germline CDR1 and CDR2: WNHNN and SYGVQD (reference sequence). With 2 bases clipped from V and 2 bases from J, the junction kept 4 bases outside the gene matches. The CDR3 has 15 residues. The CDR3 DNA is TGCGCCAGCAGTGAGAGCGGGGACCCCACAGATACGCAGTATTTT. Translation gives CASSESGDPTDTQYF.

This clone was seen only a few times. The V gene is TRBV5-1, the J gene TRBJ1-6; D perhaps matches TRBD1 (6 bases). This CDR3 is 14 amino acids long. Germline CDR1 SGHRS, CDR2 YFSETQ. V was pared by 4 bases and J by 10 bases, with 15 bases between. CDR3 in DNA: TGCGCCAGCAGCAACAGGGAATCTACCTCACCCCTCCACTTT. Translated: CASSNRESTSPLHF.

Worth noting for this clone: One end of the junction fails to match germline, which may point to a read error. The chain uses TRBV7-8 and TRBJ1-4, with 7 positions matching TRBD1. This CDR3 has 13 residues. CDR1 is SGHVS and CDR2 is FQNEAQ in the germline V gene. The CDR3 DNA follows: TGTGCCAGCAGCTTATTGCAGGGGGTGGCCCCCGTTTTT. Translated, it gives CASSLLQGVAPVF.

The rearrangement links TRBV24-1 to TRBJ2-1; 11 bases align to TRBD2. The CDR3 covers 17 residues. CDR1 and CDR2 from the germline V gene are KGHDR and SFDVKD. Trimming cost V 3 bases and J 2 bases; bases outside gene matches: 5. This CDR3 is CATSDSPGLAAYNEQFF. The CDR3 nucleotides read TGTGCCACCAGTGATAGCCCGGGACTAGCGGCCTACAATGAGCAGTTCTTC.

The chain joins TRBV2 to TRBJ1-5; D possibly corresponds to TRBD1 (5 bases). CDR3 length: 14 residues. Trimming took off 4 bases at V and 1 base at J, with 8 bases between the two ends. Germline lookup yields CDR1 SNHLY and CDR2 FYNNEI. The CDR3 region is CASSVGGSNQPQHF. DNA of the CDR3: TGTGCCAGCAGTGTGGGGGGAAGCAATCAGCCCCAGCATTTT.

This chain joins TRBV27 and TRBJ2-2; TRBD2 matches 11 bases. Germline V CDR1 and CDR2: MNHEY, SMNVEV (reference sequence). The CDR3 runs 14 residues. With V trimmed by 8 bases and J by 6 bases, 5 bases remained unmatched. CDR3 nucleotide sequence: TGTGCCAGCCGGGGACTAGCGGAGGCCGGGGAGCTGTTTTTT. It specifies CASRGLAEAGELFF.

The chain combines TRBV5-1 with TRBJ1-3, with 8 bases matching TRBD1. The CDR3 has 18 amino acids. Germline loops: CDR1 SGHRS, CDR2 YFSETQ. The V segment lost 4 bases and the J segment 2 bases; nucleotides outside the gene matches: 14. For the CDR3, the DNA is TGCGCCAGCAGCACCAACGCCCACAGGGGGGTCCCTGGAAACACCATATATTTT. Translation: CASSTNAHRGVPGNTIYF. The variable domain in full, with the rest retrieved from reference TRBV5-1 and TRBJ1-3, is KAGVTQTPRYLIKTRGQQVTLSCSPISGHRSVSWYQQTPGQGLQFLFEYFSETQRNKGNFPGRFSGRQFSNSRSEMNVSTLELGDSALYLCASSTNAHRGVPGNTIYFGEGSWLTVV.

There are many counts of this clone. The chain links TRBV5-6 to TRBJ2-3, with D hard to call. The CDR3 consists of 17 residues. The germline gives CDR1 SGHDT, CDR2 YYEEEE. V was trimmed by 4 bases and J by 6 bases, leaving 24 bases between them. The CDR3 DNA sequence: TGTGCCAGCAGCCGACCAAACCAGGTGTCCGCCAACGATACGCAGTATTTT. Protein sequence: CASSRPNQVSANDTQYF.

This sequence joins TRBV28 and TRBJ1-5, with D possibly TRBD1 on 6 matching bases. The germline V gene encodes CDR1 MDHEN and CDR2 SYDVKM. The CDR3 covers 16 residues. Trimming cost V 4 bases and J 0 bases, with 13 bases left between them. The CDR3 loop is CASSSLGHYSNQPQHF. CDR3 DNA sequence: TGTGCCAGCAGTTCGTTGGGACATTATAGCAATCAGCCCCAGCATTTT.

The table lists this clone with a few counts. This rearrangement joins TRBV6-5 to TRBJ1-2, with D possibly matching TRBD1 (5 bases). The CDR3 is made up of 12 amino acids. The V gene's germline CDR1 is MNHEY and CDR2 SVGAGI. Deletions cut 6 bases from V and 4 bases from J, with 9 bases between. The CDR3 here is CASRGGIYGYTF. For the CDR3, the DNA is TGTGCCAGCAGGGGGGGGATCTATGGCTACACCTTC.

The V call is TRBV6-2 or TRBV6-3, the J call TRBJ1-5; possible D gene TRBD1, 5 bases. Germline CDR1 MNHEY, CDR2 SVGEGT. Between the trimmed V and J ends, which lost 4 bases and 9 bases, there was a span of 10 bases. The CDR3 totals 12 residues. This chain's CDR3 is CASSSRTTPQHF. The CDR3 DNA reads TGTGCCAGCAGTTCCCGGACAACGCCCCAGCATTTT.

The rearrangement uses TRBV7-8 and TRBJ2-7, with 7 bases fitting TRBD2. V gave up 5 bases and J gave up 0 bases; unmatched junction bases: 10. CDR1 is SGHVS, CDR2 FQNEAQ, per germline. The CDR3 loop spans 16 amino acids. The CDR3 reads CASSPTASGSSYEQYF. The CDR3 bases are TGTGCCAGCAGCCCAACGGCTAGCGGAAGCTCCTACGAGCAGTACTTC. The full variable domain, completed using reference TRBV7-8 and TRBJ2-7, is GAGVSQSPRYKVAKRGQDVALRCDPISGHVSLFWYQQALGQGPEFLTYFQNEAQLDKSGLPSDRFFAERPEGSVSTLKIQRTQQEDSAVYLCASSPTASGSSYEQYFGPGTRLTVT.

The rearrangement joins TRBV29-1 to TRBJ2-2; maybe TRBD1 (6 bases). The CDR3 is 15 amino acids. V was pared by 7 bases and J by 1 base, with 16 bases between. Germline CDR1 reads SQVTM; CDR2 reads ANQGSEA. In nucleotides, the CDR3 is TGCAGCGCCCAGGGGAGAACCGGGAACACCGGGGAGCTGTTTTTT. The encoded protein is CSAQGRTGNTGELFF.

The chain couples TRBV7-8 to TRBJ2-7; D gene unclear. The germline gives CDR1 SGHVS, CDR2 FQNEAQ. CDR3 length: 13 amino acids. V dropped 5 bases and J dropped 2 bases, with 10 bases sitting between them. The CDR3 sequence is CASSPGSPYEQYF. The CDR3 DNA reads TGTGCCAGCAGCCCAGGCTCACCCTACGAGCAGTACTTC.

CDR3 sequence (DNA): TGTGCCAGCAGTCCAGCCGGGACAGGGAATCAGCCCCAGCATTTT. The encoded protein is CASSPAGTGNQPQHF. The rearrangement uses TRBV28 and TRBJ1-5, with 9 bases matching TRBD1. Germline V lookup: CDR1 MDHEN, CDR2 SYDVKM. Trimming at V came to 5 bases and at J to 4 bases, leaving 6 bases not matched to a gene. This CDR3 has 15 amino acids.

In this sample, this clone turned up a few times. The chain recombines TRBV19 with TRBJ1-3; D gene ambiguous. This CDR3 comprises 15 residues. The germline gives CDR1 LNHDA, CDR2 SQIVND (reference sequence). Trimming stripped 3 bases from V and 0 bases from J, with 9 bases between. CDR3 amino acids: CASSIQAYSGNTIYF. In nucleotides, the CDR3 is TGTGCCAGTAGTATTCAGGCTTACTCTGGAAACACCATATATTTT.

This clone is a singleton in its sample. The genes are TRBV27 and TRBJ1-1; D possibly corresponds to TRBD1 (6 bases). Germline CDR1 is MNHEY and CDR2 is SMNVEV (reference sequence). The V and J ends lost 3 bases and 8 bases respectively, with 13 bases between them. CDR3 length: 13 residues. The CDR3, as DNA: TGTGCCAGCAGTTTCGTCGGGACAACCGAAGCTTTCTTT. It translates to CASSFVGTTEAFF.

This clone came up many times. The chain links TRBV28 to TRBJ1-4, with D possibly matching TRBD1 (6 bases). CDR1 and CDR2 (germline): MDHEN, SYDVKM. V lost 6 bases, J lost 4 bases, and 12 bases lay in between. The CDR3 runs 14 residues. The CDR3 loop is CASRVRGLNEKLFF. The DNA for the CDR3 is TGTGCCAGCAGGGTCAGGGGTCTTAATGAAAAACTGTTTTTT.

V and J are TRBV28 and TRBJ1-2; D possibly corresponds to TRBD1 (5 bases). Germline-derived CDR1 and CDR2 are MDHEN and SYDVKM. Trimming stripped 5 bases from V and 4 bases from J, with 20 bases between. The CDR3 extends over 16 amino acids. As DNA, the CDR3 is TGTGCCAGCAGTAATCAACAGGCAGTTGGGGCCTATGGCTACACCTTC. Amino acids: CASSNQQAVGAYGYTF.

This clone was counted once. This rearrangement joins TRBV5-1 to TRBJ1-4; 7 bases are a match to TRBD1. The V gene's germline CDR1 is SGHRS and CDR2 YFSETQ. The CDR3 runs to 14 residues. Trimming removed 2 bases from V and 2 bases from J; junction bases left unmatched: 0. The CDR3, as DNA: TGCGCCAGCAGCTTACAGGGGACTAATGAAAAACTGTTTTTT. This sequence encodes CASSLQGTNEKLFF.

The rearrangement links TRBV23-1 to TRBJ1-6; 7 bases align to TRBD1. TRBV23-1 is an ORF; its function is uncertain. This CDR3 comprises 17 residues. V gave up 2 bases and J gave up 3 bases; unmatched junction bases: 7. The CDR3 coding sequence is TGCGCCAGCAGTCAAGAGGACAGGAGGATCTATAATTCACCCCTCCACTTT. Amino acids: CASSQEDRRIYNSPLHF.

The rearrangement links TRBV5-1 to TRBJ1-6; D is perhaps TRBD1 (5 bases). The CDR3 extends over 14 amino acids. CDR1 and CDR2 (germline): SGHRS, YFSETQ. Trimming removed 0 bases at V and 8 bases at J, with 9 bases between. This CDR3 is CASSLGQYDSPLHF. The CDR3 DNA follows: TGCGCCAGCAGCTTGGGACAGTATGATTCACCCCTCCACTTT.

J is TRBJ2-3 and V is TRBV10-3; 7 bases align to TRBD2. Germline trimming cut 4 bases from V and 5 bases from J; bases unmatched to any gene: 3. Germline assignment: CDR1 ENHRY and CDR2 SYGVKD. This CDR3 is built from 13 residues. The CDR3 DNA sequence: TGTGCCATCAGTGGTTTAGCGGGAGATACGCAGTATTTT. It codes for CAISGLAGDTQYF.

This sequence joins TRBV3-1 (or the pseudogene TRBV3-2) and TRBJ1-1; D is possibly TRBD1 (5 bases). Trimming took 4 bases from V and 4 from J, leaving 16 bases between them. The CDR3 sequence is 15 residues long. Germline CDR1 and CDR2: LGHDT and YNNKEL (reference sequence). CDR3 in amino acids: CASSLGPPGGTEAFF. CDR3 coding DNA: TGTGCCAGCAGCCTCGGACCTCCCGGGGGCACTGAAGCTTTCTTT.

V gene TRBV5-4 combines with J gene TRBJ1-2, with D perhaps matching TRBD1 (5 bases). The germline V gene encodes CDR1 SGHNT and CDR2 YYREEE (reference sequence). This CDR3 has 12 amino acids. Trimming pared 3 bases from V and 6 bases from J, leaving 9 bases between. Here the CDR3 reads CASSSVRDGYTF. As DNA, the CDR3 is TGTGCCAGCAGCTCTGTCAGGGATGGCTACACCTTC.

The J gene is TRBJ1-1, the V gene TRBV29-1; 9 nucleotides match TRBD1. After removal of 6 bases from V and 3 bases from J, the junction contained 14 bases not matched to a gene. Germline CDR1 reads SQVTM; CDR2 reads ANQGSEA. CDR3 length: 16 amino acids. The CDR3 region is CSVHSPQGATDTEAFF. The DNA for the CDR3 is TGCAGCGTCCATTCCCCACAGGGGGCGACGGACACTGAAGCTTTCTTT.

The chain couples TRBV29-1 to TRBJ1-1; a possible D gene is TRBD1 (6 bases). CDR3 size: 12 residues. Germline CDR1 is SQVTM and CDR2 is ANQGSEA. Between the trimmed V and J ends, which lost 5 bases and 3 bases, there was a span of 10 bases. The CDR3 sequence: CSVKQGDTEAFF. CDR3 nucleotides: TGCAGCGTTAAACAGGGTGACACTGAAGCTTTCTTT.

The rearrangement links TRBV5-5 to TRBJ2-2; D gene unclear. Looked up from germline, CDR1 is SGHKS and CDR2 is YYEKEE (reference sequence). The CDR3 has 14 residues. Trimming took 4 bases from V and 0 from J, leaving 7 bases between them. CDR3 in amino acids: CASSDGANTGELFF. The CDR3 coding sequence is TGTGCCAGCAGCGACGGAGCGAACACCGGGGAGCTGTTTTTT. Filled out from reference TRBV5-5 and TRBJ2-2, the complete variable domain reads DAGVTQSPTHLIKTRGQQVTLRCSPISGHKSVSWYQQVLGQGPQFIFQYYEKEERGRGNFPDRFSARQFPNYSSELNVNALLLGDSALYLCASSDGANTGELFFGEGSRLTVL.

Notes on this clone: One end of the junction is discordant with germline, which a read error may explain. The chain uses TRBV19 and TRBJ1-2; D is possibly TRBD1 (5 bases). This CDR3 is built from 15 residues. Germline CDR1 reads LNHDA; CDR2 reads SQIVND (reference sequence). CDR3 in amino acids: CASSKSGVTNYGHTF. As DNA, the CDR3 is TGTGCCAGTAGTAAGTCGGGGGTGACTAACTATGGCCACACCTTC.

This clone was found a few times. CDR3 protein: CASSLGTGREAFF. CDR3 DNA: TGTGCCAGCAGTCTTGGGACAGGGAGGGAAGCTTTCTTT. The chain links TRBV12-3 or TRBV12-4 to TRBJ1-1; 9 bases align to TRBD1. The J segment lost 8 bases and the V segment lost 5 bases, leaving 6 bases of the junction unmatched. This CDR3 has 13 amino acids.

The V gene is TRBV7-9, the J gene TRBJ1-2; weak D call: TRBD1 (6 bases). Deletions cut 6 bases from V and 4 bases from J, with 18 bases between. CDR1 and CDR2 from the germline V gene are SEHNR and FQNEAQ (reference sequence). The CDR3 runs 15 residues. For the CDR3, the DNA is TGTGCCAGCAGAACGTCAGGGGAAGGCCCCTATGGCTACACCTTC. It specifies CASRTSGEGPYGYTF.